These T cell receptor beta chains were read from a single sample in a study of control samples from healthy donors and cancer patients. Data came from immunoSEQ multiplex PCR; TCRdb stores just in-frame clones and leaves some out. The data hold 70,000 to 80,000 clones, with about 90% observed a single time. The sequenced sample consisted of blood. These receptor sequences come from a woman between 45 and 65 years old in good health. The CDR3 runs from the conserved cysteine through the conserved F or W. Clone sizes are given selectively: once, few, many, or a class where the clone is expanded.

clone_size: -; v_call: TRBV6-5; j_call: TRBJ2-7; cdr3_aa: CASSLSSPYEQYF
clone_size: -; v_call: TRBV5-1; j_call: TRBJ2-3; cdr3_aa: CASSLVVTDTQYF
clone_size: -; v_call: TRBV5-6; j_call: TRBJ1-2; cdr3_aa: CASSNDRVNYGYTF
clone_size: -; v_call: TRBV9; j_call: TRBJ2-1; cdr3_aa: CASSVGESVGGSEQFF
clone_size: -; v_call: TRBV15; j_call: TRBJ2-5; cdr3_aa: CATSRESAGSWETQYF
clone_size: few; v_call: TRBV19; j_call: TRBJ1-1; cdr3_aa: CASSIRGVNTEAFF
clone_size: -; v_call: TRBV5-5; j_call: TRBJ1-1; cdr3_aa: CASSRQGANTEAFF
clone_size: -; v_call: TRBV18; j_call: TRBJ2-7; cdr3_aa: CASSPRTSGSYEQYF
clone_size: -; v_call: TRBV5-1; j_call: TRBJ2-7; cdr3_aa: CASSLEATYEQYF
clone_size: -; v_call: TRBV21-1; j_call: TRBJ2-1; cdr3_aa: CASSKMAGRNRWQFF
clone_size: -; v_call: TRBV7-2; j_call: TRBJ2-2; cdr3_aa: CASRPRDYIPGELFF
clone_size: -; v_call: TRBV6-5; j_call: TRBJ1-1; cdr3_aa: CASSYSTGGTEAFF
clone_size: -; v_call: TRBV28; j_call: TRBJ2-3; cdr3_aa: CASEGTQEENTQYF
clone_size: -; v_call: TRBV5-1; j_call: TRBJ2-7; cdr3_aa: CASSLGTDFYEQYF
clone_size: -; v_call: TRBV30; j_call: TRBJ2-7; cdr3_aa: CAWSIWDRQSGEQYF
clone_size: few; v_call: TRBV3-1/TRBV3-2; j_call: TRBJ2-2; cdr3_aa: CASSPTADRAFSTGELFF
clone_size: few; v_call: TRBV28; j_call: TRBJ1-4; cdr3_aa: CASSPASGTNEKLFF
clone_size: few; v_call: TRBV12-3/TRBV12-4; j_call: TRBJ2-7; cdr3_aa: CASSLPGGEQYF
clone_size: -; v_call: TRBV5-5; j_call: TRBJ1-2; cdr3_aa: CASSLVPSARAGYGYTF
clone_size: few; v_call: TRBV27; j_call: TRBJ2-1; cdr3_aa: CASSRGYGTSPNNEQFF
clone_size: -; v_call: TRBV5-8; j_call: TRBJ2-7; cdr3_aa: CASSYARGILREQYF
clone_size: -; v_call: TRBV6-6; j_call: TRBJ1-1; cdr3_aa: CASTYKGTDTEAFF
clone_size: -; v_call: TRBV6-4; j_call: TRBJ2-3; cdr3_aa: CASSDVSGRGTDTQYF
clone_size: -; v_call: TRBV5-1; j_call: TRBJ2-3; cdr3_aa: CASSLEPTSTDTQYF
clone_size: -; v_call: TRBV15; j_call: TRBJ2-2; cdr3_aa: CATSRDGLTSGILGGELFF
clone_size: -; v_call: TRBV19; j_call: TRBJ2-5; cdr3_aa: CASSMGRKAGLQETQYF
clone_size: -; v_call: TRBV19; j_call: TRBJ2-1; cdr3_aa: CASSMLAGNEQFF
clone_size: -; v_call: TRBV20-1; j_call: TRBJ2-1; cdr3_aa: CSASRSSYNEQFF
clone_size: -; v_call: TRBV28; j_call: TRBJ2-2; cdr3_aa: CASRSMAHTGELFF
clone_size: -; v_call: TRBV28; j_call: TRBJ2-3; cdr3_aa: CASSLQTDTQYF
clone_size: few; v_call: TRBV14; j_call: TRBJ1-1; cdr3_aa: CASSQISGTGGAGAFF
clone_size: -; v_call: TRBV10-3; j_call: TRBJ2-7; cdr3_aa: CAISEITKQGSSAPREQYF
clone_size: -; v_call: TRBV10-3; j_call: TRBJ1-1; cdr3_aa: CATGRESSTEAFF
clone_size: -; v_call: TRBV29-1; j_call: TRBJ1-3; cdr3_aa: CSVESWGNTIYF
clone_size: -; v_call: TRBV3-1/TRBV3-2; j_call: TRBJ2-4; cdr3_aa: CASSQGGGLAGVDKNIQYF
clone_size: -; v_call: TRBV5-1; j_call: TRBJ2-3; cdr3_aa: CASSRDFSSTDTQYF
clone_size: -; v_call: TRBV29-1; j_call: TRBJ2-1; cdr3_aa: CSVTSSYNEQFF
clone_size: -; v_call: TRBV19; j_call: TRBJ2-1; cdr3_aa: CASSIRTGRHTSNEQFF
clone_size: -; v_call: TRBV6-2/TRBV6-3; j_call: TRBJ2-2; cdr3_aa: CASSYSGGAAGELFF
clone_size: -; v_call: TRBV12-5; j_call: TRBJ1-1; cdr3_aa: CASGRSGNTEAFF
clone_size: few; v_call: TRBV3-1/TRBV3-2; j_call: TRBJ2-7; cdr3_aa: CASSHRGQGRDYEQYF
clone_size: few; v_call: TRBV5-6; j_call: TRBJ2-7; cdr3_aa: CASSAPVRLASYEQYF